What follows are 5 T cell receptor beta chains derived from one specimen sequenced in a study of blood T cell repertoires in COVID-19 (dated by TCRdb to about 2020). Library method: the immunoSEQ multiplex PCR assay. Entries here come from immuneACCESS through TCRdb and include only in-frame sequences with V and J called. Some clones fail to appear in such tables; in the studies checked, an unresolved V gene covers under half of the shortfall, and the cause of the remainder is unknown. This sample holds fewer than 200,000 clones; approximately 80% were observed only once. The ten largest clones take up around 12% of the sample. The sample consisted of PBMCs or T cells enriched from blood (not recorded which). The receptor source for this set is a man between 45 and 60 years old who had recovered from COVID-19.

The genes are TRBV7-2 and TRBJ1-6; perhaps TRBD1 as D (6 bases). V lost 5 bases to trimming and J lost 3 bases, with 8 bases between them. CDR1 is SGHTA and CDR2 is FQGNSA in the germline V gene. The CDR3 has 14 residues. CDR3 amino acids: CASSVTGYNSPLHF. CDR3 in DNA: TGTGCCAGCAGCGTGACAGGCTATAATTCACCCCTCCACTTT.

This chain joins TRBV2 and TRBJ1-1, with D tentatively TRBD1 (6 bases). V lost 2 bases, J lost 4 bases, and 14 bases lay in between. Germline V gene data show CDR1 as SNHLY and CDR2 as FYNNEI. The CDR3 covers 15 residues. The CDR3 reads CASSERGTSGTEAFF. CDR3 nucleotides: TGTGCCAGCAGTGAACGAGGGACATCGGGCACTGAAGCTTTCTTT.

V and J are TRBV19 and TRBJ2-7; 13 bases agree with TRBD2. The CDR3 has 14 residues. Germline V lookup: CDR1 LNHDA, CDR2 SQIVND (reference sequence). V trimming: 5 bases; J trimming: 4 bases; junction bases outside the gene matches: 2. Here the CDR3 reads CASSWTSGGYEQYF. In DNA, the CDR3 is TGTGCCAGTAGTTGGACTAGCGGGGGATACGAGCAGTACTTC.

Notes on this clone: At the DNA level, this CDR3 is encoded by other sequences in the same sample as well. CDR3 coding DNA: TGTGCCAGTAGTAAGGACAGATTCTATGGCTACACCTTC. This codes for CASSKDRFYGYTF. The rearrangement links TRBV19 to TRBJ1-2, with D possibly being TRBD1 (6 bases). V was shortened by 4 bases and J by 4 bases, with 10 bases between the two germline ends. Germline CDR1 LNHDA, CDR2 SQIVND (reference sequence). The CDR3 has 13 amino acids.

The chain links TRBV28 to TRBJ2-3, with 8 positions matching TRBD2. CDR3 length: 18 amino acids. The trim removed 7 bases at V and 4 bases at J, leaving 19 bases unmatched. CDR1 and CDR2 from the germline V gene are MDHEN and SYDVKM. The CDR3 DNA reads TGTGCCAGCACCCTCCGGAAGAGCACTAGCGGAGTCGCAGATACGCAGTATTTT. Encoded protein: CASTLRKSTSGVADTQYF. Full variable domain (missing parts from reference TRBV28 and TRBJ2-3): DVKVTQSSRYLVKRTGEKVFLECVQDMDHENMFWYRQDPGLGLRLIYFSYDVKMKEKGDIPEGYSVSREKKERFSLILESASTNQTSMYLCASTLRKSTSGVADTQYFGPGTRLTVL.